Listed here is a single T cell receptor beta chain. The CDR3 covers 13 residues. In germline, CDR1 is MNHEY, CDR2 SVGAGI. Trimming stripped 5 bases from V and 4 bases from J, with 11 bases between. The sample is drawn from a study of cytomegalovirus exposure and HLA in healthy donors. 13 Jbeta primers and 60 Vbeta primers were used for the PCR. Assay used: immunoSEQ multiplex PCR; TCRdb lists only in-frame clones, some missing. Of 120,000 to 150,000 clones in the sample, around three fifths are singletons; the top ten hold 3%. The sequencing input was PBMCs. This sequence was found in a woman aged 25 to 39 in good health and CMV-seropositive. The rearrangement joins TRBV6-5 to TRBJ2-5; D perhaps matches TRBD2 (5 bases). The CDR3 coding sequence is TGTGCCAGCAGTCCCCCCAGCGGAGAGACCCAGTACTTC. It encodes CASSPPSGETQYF.